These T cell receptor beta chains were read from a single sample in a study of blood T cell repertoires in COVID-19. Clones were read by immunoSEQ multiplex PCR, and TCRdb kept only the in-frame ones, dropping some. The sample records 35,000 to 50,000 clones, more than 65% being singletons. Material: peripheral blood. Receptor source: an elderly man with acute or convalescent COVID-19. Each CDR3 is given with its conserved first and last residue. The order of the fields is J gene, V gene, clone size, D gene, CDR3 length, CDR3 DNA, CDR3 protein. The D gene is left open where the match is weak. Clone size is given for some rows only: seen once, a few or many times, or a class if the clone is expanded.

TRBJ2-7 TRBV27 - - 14 TGTGCCAGCAGTTTACAGGGGTTGAGCAACGAGCAGTACTTC CASSLQGLSNEQYF
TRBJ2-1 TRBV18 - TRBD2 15 TGTGCCAGCTCATCTTCTAGCGGGGGGGCCTATGAGCAGTTCTTC CASSSSSGGAYEQFF
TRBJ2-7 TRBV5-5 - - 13 TGTGCCAGCAGCCCTACGGGGTCCTACGAGCAGTACTTC CASSPTGSYEQYF
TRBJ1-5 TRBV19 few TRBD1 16 TGTGCCAGTAGTCCCCGACAGGGTAATAGCAATCAGCCCCAGCATTTT CASSPRQGNSNQPQHF
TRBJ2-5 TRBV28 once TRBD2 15 TGTGCCAGCAGTTCCGGGGGACTAGCACGGGAGACCCAGTACTTC CASSSGGLARETQYF
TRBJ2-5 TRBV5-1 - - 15 TGCGCCACCAACATTGGGAGTAGCCACCAAGAGACCCAGTACTTC CATNIGSSHQETQYF
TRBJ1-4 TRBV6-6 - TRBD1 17 TGTGCCAGCAGTCATCTACAGGGGGTCTCAACTAATGAAAAACTGTTTTTT CASSHLQGVSTNEKLFF
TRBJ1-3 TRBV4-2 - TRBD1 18 TGTGCCAGCAGCCAAGATTCAACAGGGGGTGTATGTGGAAACACCATATATTTT CASSQDSTGGVCGNTIYF
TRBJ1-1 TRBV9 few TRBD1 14 TGTGCCAGCAGCGTAGGACAGGGTGGGACTGAAGCTTTCTTT CASSVGQGGTEAFF
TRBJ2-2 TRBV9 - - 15 TGTGCCAGCAGCGTAGAGAACTGGGCCACCGGGGAGCTGTTTTTT CASSVENWATGELFF
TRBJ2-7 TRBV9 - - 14 TGTGCCAGCAGCGGTCGAGATAGAGGGAGCGAGCAGTACTTC CASSGRDRGSEQYF
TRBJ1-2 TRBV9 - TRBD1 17 TGTGCCAGCAGCCCACGACAGGGGGCGCGAGTGGACTATGGCTACACCTTC CASSPRQGARVDYGYTF
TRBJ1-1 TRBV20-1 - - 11 TGCAGTCCTCGAGGACAGCCTGAAGCTTTCTTT CSPRGQPEAFF
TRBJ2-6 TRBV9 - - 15 TGTGCCAGCAGCGTTAGCCCAACTGGGGCCAACGTCCTGACTTTC CASSVSPTGANVLTF
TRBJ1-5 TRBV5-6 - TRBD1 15 TGTGCCAGCGGCAAAACAGGGGCAGGCAATCAGCCCCAGCATTTT CASGKTGAGNQPQHF
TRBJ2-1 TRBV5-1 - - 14 TGCGCCAGCAGCTTGGCCCTAGCTGCGGATGAGCAGTTCTTC CASSLALAADEQFF
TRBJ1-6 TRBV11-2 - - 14 TGTGCCAGCAGCTTAGAACAGAATAATTCACCCCTCCACTTT CASSLEQNNSPLHF
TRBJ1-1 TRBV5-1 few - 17 TGCGCCAGCAGCTTGGCCAGCGGGGGCGGACAGAACACTGAAGCTTTCTTT CASSLASGGGQNTEAFF
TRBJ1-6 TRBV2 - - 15 TGTGCCAGCAGTGAAGTTCTTTTAGGGGAATCACCCCTCCACTTT CASSEVLLGESPLHF
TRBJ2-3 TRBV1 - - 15 - CTSSQVGQGTDTQYF
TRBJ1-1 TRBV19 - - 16 TGTGCCAGTAGTATTCTAGGCTATCAGGGAAACACTGAAGCTTTCTTT CASSILGYQGNTEAFF
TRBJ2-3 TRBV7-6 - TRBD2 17 TGTGCCAGCAGCGCCCGGACTAGGGGAGGGGTCTGGGATACGCAGTATTTT CASSARTRGGVWDTQYF
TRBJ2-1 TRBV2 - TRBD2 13 TGTGCCAGCAGTGGGTCTAGCGGAGATGAGCAGTTCTTC CASSGSSGDEQFF
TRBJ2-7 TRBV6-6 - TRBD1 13 TGTGCCAGCAGTTCCGGACAGGGCGGCGAGCAGTACTTC CASSSGQGGEQYF